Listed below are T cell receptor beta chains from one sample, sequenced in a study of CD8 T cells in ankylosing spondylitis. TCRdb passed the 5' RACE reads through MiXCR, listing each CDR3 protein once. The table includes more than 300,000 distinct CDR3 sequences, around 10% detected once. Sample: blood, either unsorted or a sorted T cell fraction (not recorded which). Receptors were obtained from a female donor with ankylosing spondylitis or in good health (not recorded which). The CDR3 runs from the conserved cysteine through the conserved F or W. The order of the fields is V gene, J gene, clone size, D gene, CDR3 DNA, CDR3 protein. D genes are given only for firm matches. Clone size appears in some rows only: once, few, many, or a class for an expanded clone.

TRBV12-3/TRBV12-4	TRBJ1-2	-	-	TGTGCCAGTGCCTTCGGGGGAAGCGATGGCTACACCTTC	CASAFGGSDGYTF
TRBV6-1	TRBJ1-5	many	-	TGTGCCAGCAGCCCTCGGGCAGGGTTCCAGCCCCAGCATTTT	CASSPRAGFQPQHF
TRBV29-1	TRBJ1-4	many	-	TGCAGCGCGGGCGCGCTGAATGAAAAACTGTTTTTT	CSAGALNEKLFF
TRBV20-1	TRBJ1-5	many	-	TGCAGTGCTAGTAAGGCGGGACTCGATAATCAGCCCCAGCATTTT	CSASKAGLDNQPQHF
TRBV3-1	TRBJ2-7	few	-	TGTGCCAGCAGCCAAAATGAGGGTTATGAGCAGTACTTC	CASSQNEGYEQYF
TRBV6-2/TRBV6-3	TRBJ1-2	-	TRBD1	TGTGCCAGCAGTTATACAGGGGTCGGCTACACCTTC	CASSYTGVGYTF
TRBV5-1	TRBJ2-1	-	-	TGCGCCAGCAGCCAATCCCCGGGGGCGGGAGCGCGAAATGAGCAGTTCTTC	CASSQSPGAGARNEQFF
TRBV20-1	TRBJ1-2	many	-	TGCAGTGTCGCGCCGGGAACAATTGGCTATGGCTACACCTTC	CSVAPGTIGYGYTF
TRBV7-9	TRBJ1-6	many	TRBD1	TGTGCCAGCAGCTCAGGGGGGGGACCTGATTCACCCCTCCACTTT	CASSSGGGPDSPLHF
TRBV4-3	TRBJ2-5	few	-	TGCGCCAGCAGCCACCCCGGAGAGACCCAGTACTTC	CASSHPGETQYF
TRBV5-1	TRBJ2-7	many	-	TGCGCCAGCAGCTTGGCGGGCAGAACCTACGAGCAGTACTTC	CASSLAGRTYEQYF
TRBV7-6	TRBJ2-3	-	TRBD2	TGTGCCAGCAGCATCGTAGCGGGGGGGACGACAGATACGCAGTATTTT	CASSIVAGGTTDTQYF
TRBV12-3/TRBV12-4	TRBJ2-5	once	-	TGTGCCAGCAGTTTACGGAGCAGAGAGACCCAGTACTTC	CASSLRSRETQYF
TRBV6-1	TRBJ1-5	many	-	TGTGCCAGCAGTGAAGCACTGACTCAGCCCCAGCATTTT	CASSEALTQPQHF
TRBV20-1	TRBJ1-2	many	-	TGCAGTGCTAGTTTCGGATCGAACTATGGCTACACCTTC	CSASFGSNYGYTF
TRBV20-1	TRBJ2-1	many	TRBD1	TGCAGTGCCAGCTGGGACAGAGGGTACAATGAGCAGTTCTTC	CSASWDRGYNEQFF
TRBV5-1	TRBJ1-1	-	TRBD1	TGCGCCAGCAGCCATGGGGACAGGGGGTCTGAAGCTTTCTTT	CASSHGDRGSEAFF
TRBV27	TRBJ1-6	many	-	TGTGCCAGCAGTTTGCAGTATAATTCACCCCTCCACTTT	CASSLQYNSPLHF
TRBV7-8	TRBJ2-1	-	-	TGTGCCAGCTACCCTGCACAGGGAAGCAGCGCGGTGGCTGGGGCCGAGCAGTTCTTC	CASYPAQGSSAVAGAEQFF
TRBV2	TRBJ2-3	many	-	TGTGCCAGCAGTGGACGGGAGATGTTAGGGTGGAGCACAGATACGCAGTATTTT	CASSGREMLGWSTDTQYF
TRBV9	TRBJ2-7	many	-	TGTGCCAGCAGCGGCAACCAGGGGAACCACGAGCAGTACTTC	CASSGNQGNHEQYF
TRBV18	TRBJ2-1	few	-	TGTGCCAGCTCACCAATGGGAGGCCTCACCTACAATGAGCAGTTCTTC	CASSPMGGLTYNEQFF
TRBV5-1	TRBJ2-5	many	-	TGCGCCAGCAGCTTGAGGACGCAGGAGACCCAGTACTTC	CASSLRTQETQYF
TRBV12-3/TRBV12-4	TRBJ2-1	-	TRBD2	TGTGCCAGCAGTTTATCTCTGGGAGGGAGCGTGTTC	CASSLSLGGSVF
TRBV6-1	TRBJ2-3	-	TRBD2	TGTGCCAGCAGTGCCAGGGCGGGAGGGCCGTCTGCAGATACGCAGTATTTT	CASSARAGGPSADTQYF
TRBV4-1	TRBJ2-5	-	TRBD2	TGCGCCAGCAGCTTCGGGACTAGCGGGGGGGATAAAGGCCAGTACTTC	CASSFGTSGGDKGQYF
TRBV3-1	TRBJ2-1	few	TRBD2	TGTGCCAGCAGCCAATCCGACGGCGGCGGGGGGCTAGCGGCAGAGCAGTTCTTC	CASSQSDGGGGLAAEQFF
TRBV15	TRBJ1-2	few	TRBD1	TGTGCCACCAGCAGACCTGGGACAGGGGGCCTAGGCTACACCTTC	CATSRPGTGGLGYTF
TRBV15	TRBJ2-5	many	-	TGTGCCACCAGCAGAGATTTCTTCAGCGGCCAAGAGACCCAGTACTTC	CATSRDFFSGQETQYF
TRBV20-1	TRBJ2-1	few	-	TGCAGTGCGAATACGTTAGGAGGCAATGAGCAGTTCTTC	CSANTLGGNEQFF
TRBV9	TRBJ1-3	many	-	TGTGCCAGCAGCGAGGGACTGAAGTTAGGAGGAAACACCATATATTTT	CASSEGLKLGGNTIYF
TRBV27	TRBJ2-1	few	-	TGTGCCAGCAGTTTATATCTAGGACGCTCCAATGAGCAGTTCTTC	CASSLYLGRSNEQFF
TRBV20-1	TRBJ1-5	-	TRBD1	TGCAGTGCTCCCCGAACAGGGGGGGGGATTAACCAGCCCCAGCATTTT	CSAPRTGGGINQPQHF
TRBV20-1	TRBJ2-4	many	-	TGCAGTGCTAGAGAGGGGTTCCAAAACATTCAGTACTTC	CSAREGFQNIQYF
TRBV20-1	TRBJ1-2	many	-	TGCAGTGCTAGAAGTGGCCTCGGGGATGGCTACACCTTC	CSARSGLGDGYTF
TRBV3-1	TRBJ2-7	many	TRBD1	TGTGCCAGCAGCCAAGAATGGGACAGACCCTACGAGCAGTACTTC	CASSQEWDRPYEQYF
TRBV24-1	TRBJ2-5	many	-	TGTGCCACCAGTGATACACAGGCTCCAGGGGAGACCCAGTACTTC	CATSDTQAPGETQYF
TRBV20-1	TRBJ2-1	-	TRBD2	TGCAGTGCCGGACTAGCGGGAGCTTTCGAGCAGTTCTTC	CSAGLAGAFEQFF
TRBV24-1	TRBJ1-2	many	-	TGTGCCACCAGTGACCGCACCTATGGCTACACCTTC	CATSDRTYGYTF
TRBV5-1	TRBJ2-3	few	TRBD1	TGCGCCAGCAGCTTGGATTTGGGCAGGGGGTTAAATACGCAGTATTTT	CASSLDLGRGLNTQYF
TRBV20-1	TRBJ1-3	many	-	TGCAGTGCCACTTCCGGGGGACGCTCTGGAAACACCATATATTTT	CSATSGGRSGNTIYF
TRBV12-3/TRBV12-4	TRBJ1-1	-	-	TGTGCCAGCAGACTGAGGGGTACGCCTGAAGCTTTCTTT	CASRLRGTPEAFF
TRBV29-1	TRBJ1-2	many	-	TGCAGCGTTGAAGAACCAGAAGGCTACACCTTC	CSVEEPEGYTF
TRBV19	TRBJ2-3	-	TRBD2	TGTGCCAGTAGCCAGCTAGCGGGAGGGCCTGCAGATACGCAGTATTTT	CASSQLAGGPADTQYF
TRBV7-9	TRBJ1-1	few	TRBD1	TGTGCCAGCAGCTTAGCGGACAGGGGGAACACTGAAGCTTTCTTT	CASSLADRGNTEAFF
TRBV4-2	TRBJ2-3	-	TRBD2	TGTGCCAGCAGCCAGCCCCCACTAGCGGGAGAAAAAAATACGCAGTATTTT	CASSQPPLAGEKNTQYF
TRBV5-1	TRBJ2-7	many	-	TGCGCCAGCAGCCTCGGGACTGTCCTCCACGAGCAGTACTTC	CASSLGTVLHEQYF
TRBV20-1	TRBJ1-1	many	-	TGCAGTGCTAGGGGGGCCGCTGAAGCTTTCTTT	CSARGAAEAFF
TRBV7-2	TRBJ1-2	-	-	TGTGCCAGCAGCTTAGAGGTGGGGGCGAACACCTTC	CASSLEVGANTF
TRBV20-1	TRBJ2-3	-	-	TGCAGTGCAGCCCGGTCTCGGCCCGATACGCAGTATTTT	CSAARSRPDTQYF